This T cell receptor beta chain comes out of a study of persistence of HIV-infected CD4 T cells. Regarding the study as a whole: Rare CMV-responding cells carrying HIV-1 proviruses were not analyzed separately for TCR. Compared with CD3/CD28-stimulated cells, CMV- and Gag-responding cells showed lower TCRbeta richness.

With regard to this clone: Its antigen is not known.

The CDR3 covers 20 residues. The junction had 17 bases not matched to a gene; V was cut back by 3 bases and J by 3 bases. The germline V gene encodes CDR1 WNHNN and CDR2 SYGVQD (reference sequence). The stimulus was an HIV-1 Gag 15-mer peptide pool, 0.85 to 1 ug/peptide/mL. Sorting selected CD4+ T cells upregulating both CD40 ligand and CD69. Suppressive ART was started during chronic HIV-1 infection in these adults. PBMCs were depleted of CD8+ T cells before stimulation. The libraries were made with immunoSEQ version 4 in survey mode. Profiled with immunoSEQ multiplex PCR; TCRdb holds only in-frame clones, not every one. The sample holds some 13,000 clones, over 65% seen once.

This chain joins TRBV10-1 and TRBJ2-1, with 10 bases matching TRBD2. The receptor's source is an adult man with HIV who was CMV-seropositive. The sequenced sample was CD4+ T cells sorted from PBMCs after approximately 19-hour stimulation, obtained from a patient who received antiretroviral therapy. This CDR3 is CASSDDKGGTSGTHYNEQFF. In nucleotides, the CDR3 is TGCGCCAGCAGTGATGATAAGGGGGGAACTAGCGGGACTCACTACAATGAGCAGTTCTTC.